This T cell receptor (beta chain) was identified during a study of T-cell memory formation after mild COVID-19. Broader study findings: Whether second-wave clones peaking at day 37 were SARS-CoV-2 specific went unconfirmed.

V was cut by 5 bases and J by 11 bases, with 11 bases left in between. The CDR3 runs to 11 residues. This clonotype was observed many times. Its antigen is unknown. TCRdb analysed the 5' RACE reads with MiXCR anew, one entry per CDR3 protein. Here the sample spans about 340,000 distinct CDR3 sequences, over 13% being singletons. The chain recombines TRBV12-3 or TRBV12-4 with TRBJ2-3; D is undetermined. The sequencing input was PBMCs or a T cell subset sorted from them (not recorded which). The source is a man younger than 35 who had mild COVID-19 (a few samples of this study predate the infection). Cell type and time point are not known. The CDR3 sequence: CASSILRLQYF. The CDR3 nucleotides are TGTGCCAGCAGTATACTTAGGCTGCAGTATTTT.